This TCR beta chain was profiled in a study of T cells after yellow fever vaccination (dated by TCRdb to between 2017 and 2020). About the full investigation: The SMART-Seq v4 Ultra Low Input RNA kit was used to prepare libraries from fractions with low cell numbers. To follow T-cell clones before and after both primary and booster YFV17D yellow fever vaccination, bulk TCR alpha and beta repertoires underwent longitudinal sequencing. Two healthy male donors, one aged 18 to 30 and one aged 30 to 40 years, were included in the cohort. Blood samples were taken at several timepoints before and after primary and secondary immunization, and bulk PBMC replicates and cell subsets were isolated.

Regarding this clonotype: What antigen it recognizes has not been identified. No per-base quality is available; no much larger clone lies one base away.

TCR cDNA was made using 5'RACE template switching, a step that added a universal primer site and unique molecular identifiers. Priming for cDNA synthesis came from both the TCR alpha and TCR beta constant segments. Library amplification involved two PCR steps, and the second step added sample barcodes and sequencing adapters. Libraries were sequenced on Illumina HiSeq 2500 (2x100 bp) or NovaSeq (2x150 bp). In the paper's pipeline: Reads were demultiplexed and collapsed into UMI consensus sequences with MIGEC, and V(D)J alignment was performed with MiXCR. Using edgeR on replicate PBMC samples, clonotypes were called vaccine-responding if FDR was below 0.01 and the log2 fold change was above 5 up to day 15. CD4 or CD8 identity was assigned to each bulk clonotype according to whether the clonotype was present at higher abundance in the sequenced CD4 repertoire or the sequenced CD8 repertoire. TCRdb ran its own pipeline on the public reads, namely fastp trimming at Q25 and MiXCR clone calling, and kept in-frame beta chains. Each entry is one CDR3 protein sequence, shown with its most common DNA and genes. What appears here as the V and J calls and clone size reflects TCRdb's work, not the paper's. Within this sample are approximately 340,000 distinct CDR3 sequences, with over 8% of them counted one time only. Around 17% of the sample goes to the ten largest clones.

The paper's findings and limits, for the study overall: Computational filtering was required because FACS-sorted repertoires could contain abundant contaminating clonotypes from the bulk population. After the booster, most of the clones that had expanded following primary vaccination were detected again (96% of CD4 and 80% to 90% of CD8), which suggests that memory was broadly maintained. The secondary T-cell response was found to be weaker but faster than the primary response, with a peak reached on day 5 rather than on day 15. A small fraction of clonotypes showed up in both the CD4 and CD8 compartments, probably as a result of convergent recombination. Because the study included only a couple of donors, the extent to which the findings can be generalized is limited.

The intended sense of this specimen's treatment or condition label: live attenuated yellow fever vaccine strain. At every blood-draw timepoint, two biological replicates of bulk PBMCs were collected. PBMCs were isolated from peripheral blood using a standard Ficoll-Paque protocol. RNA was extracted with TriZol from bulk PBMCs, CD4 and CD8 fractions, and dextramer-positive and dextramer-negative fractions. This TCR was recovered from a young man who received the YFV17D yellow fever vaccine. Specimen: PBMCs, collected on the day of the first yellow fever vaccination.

DNA sequence: TGTGCCAGTAGTATCTCCCGAGGGGGGGCGGGTCAGCCCCAGCATTTT. Its amino acids are CASSISRGGAGQPQHF. The chain links TRBV19 with TRBJ1-5; possibly the D gene is TRBD1, per 6 matching bases. The germline V gene (reference sequence) gives CDR1 as LNHDA and CDR2 as SQIVND. V is shortened by 3 bases, J by 6 bases, and the region joining them spans 18 bases. Spanning cysteine to phenylalanine, the CDR3 consists of 16 amino acids. Just the 48-base CDR3 DNA is kept, in frame starting at base 1.